This T cell receptor (beta chain) was observed in a study of control samples from healthy donors and cancer patients. This table comes from immunoSEQ multiplex PCR, and its TCRdb copy is limited to in-frame clones, with some not included. The sample lists over 90,000 clones, approximately 90% occurring once. The germline V gene encodes CDR1 GTSNPN and CDR2 SVGIG (reference sequence). There are 15 residues in the CDR3. The ends lost 3 bases at V and 5 bases at J; junction bases unmatched: 10. Sequencing was carried out using blood. V is TRBV30 and J is TRBJ2-3; 8 nucleotides align to TRBD2. The TCR sequence derives from a woman aged 18-35 years in good health. The CDR3 coding sequence is TGTGCCTGGAGGCCGGCCGGACTAGCAGGAGATACGCAGTATTTT. Translating gives CAWRPAGLAGDTQYF.